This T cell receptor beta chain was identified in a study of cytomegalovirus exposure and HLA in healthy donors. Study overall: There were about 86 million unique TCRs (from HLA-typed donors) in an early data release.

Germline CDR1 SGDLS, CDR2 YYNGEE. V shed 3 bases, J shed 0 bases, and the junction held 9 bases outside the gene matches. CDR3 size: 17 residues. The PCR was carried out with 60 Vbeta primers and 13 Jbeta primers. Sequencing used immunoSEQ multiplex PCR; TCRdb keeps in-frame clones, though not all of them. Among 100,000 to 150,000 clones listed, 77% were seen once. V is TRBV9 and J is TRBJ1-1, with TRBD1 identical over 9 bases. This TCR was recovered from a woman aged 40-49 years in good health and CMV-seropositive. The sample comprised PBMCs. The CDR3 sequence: CASSASQGASMNTEAFF. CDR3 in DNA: TGTGCCAGCAGCGCCTCACAGGGGGCATCAATGAACACTGAAGCTTTCTTT.